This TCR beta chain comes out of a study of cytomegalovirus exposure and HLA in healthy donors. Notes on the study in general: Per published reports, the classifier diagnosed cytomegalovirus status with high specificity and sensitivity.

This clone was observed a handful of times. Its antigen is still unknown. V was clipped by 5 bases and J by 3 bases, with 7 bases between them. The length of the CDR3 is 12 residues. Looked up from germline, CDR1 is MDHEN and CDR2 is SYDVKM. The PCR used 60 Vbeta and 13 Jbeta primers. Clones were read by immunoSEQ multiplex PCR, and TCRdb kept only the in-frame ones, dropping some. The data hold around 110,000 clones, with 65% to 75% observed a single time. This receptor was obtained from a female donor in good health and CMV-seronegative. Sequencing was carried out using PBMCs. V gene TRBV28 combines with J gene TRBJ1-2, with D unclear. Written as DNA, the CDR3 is TGTGCCAGCAGTCCCCTATACTATGGCTACACCTTC. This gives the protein CASSPLYYGYTF.